The 23 T cell receptor beta chains below come from one sample, sequenced in a study of blood T cell repertoires in COVID-19. Sequenced by immunoSEQ multiplex PCR; TCRdb stores in-frame clones only, minus some. This table holds 64,000 or so clones, approximately 78% found once. Sequenced: peripheral blood. All receptors come from an elderly man with acute or convalescent COVID-19.

A single count supports this clone. J is TRBJ1-1 and V is TRBV5-1; 10 positions agree with TRBD1. Trimming at V came to 3 bases and at J to 1 base, leaving 3 bases not matched to a gene. The CDR3 sequence is 15 residues long. Germline CDR1 reads SGHRS; CDR2 reads YFSETQ. This chain's CDR3 is CASSWTGGTNTEAFF. The CDR3 DNA reads TGCGCCAGCAGCTGGACAGGGGGAACGAACACTGAAGCTTTCTTT.

The gene calls are TRBV29-1 and TRBJ1-2, with TRBD1 matching over 9 bases. The CDR3 loop spans 14 amino acids. V shed 3 bases and J 3 bases; nucleotides not matched to a gene: 5. Germline CDR1 reads SQVTM; CDR2 reads ANQGSEA. The CDR3 sequence is CSVEIGQGYYGYTF. The CDR3 DNA reads as TGCAGCGTTGAGATAGGACAGGGGTACTATGGCTACACCTTC.

In its sample, this clone was seen once. The chain employs TRBV7-2 and TRBJ2-7, with TRBD2 matching 8 bases. Per germline, CDR1 SGHTA and CDR2 FQGNSA. Germline trimming cut 1 base from V and 4 bases from J; bases unmatched to any gene: 6. The CDR3 runs 15 residues. CDR3 sequence (DNA): TGTGCCAGCAGCTTAGTGGGGACTAGTGCATACGAGCAGTACTTC. It is translated as CASSLVGTSAYEQYF.

This clone was seen ten or more times. The chain recombines TRBV15 with TRBJ2-1; 10 bases align to TRBD1. There are 16 residues in the CDR3. Germline CDR1 is LNHNV and CDR2 is YYDKDF (reference sequence). The V and J ends lost 4 bases and 1 base, in that order; junction bases with no gene match: 4. The DNA for the CDR3 is TGTGCCACCAGCAAGGAGGACAGGGGGTCCTACAATGAGCAGTTCTTC. Amino acid sequence: CATSKEDRGSYNEQFF.

The chain has TRBV2 and TRBJ1-4; D perhaps matches TRBD1 (6 bases). The V gene lost 6 bases and the J gene lost 3 bases, with 14 bases spanning the gap. Germline V gene lookup returns CDR1 SNHLY and CDR2 FYNNEI. The CDR3 sequence is 15 residues long. CDR3 coding DNA: TGTGCCAGCAGACCCGGACAGACGGCTAATGAAAAACTGTTTTTT. Protein product: CASRPGQTANEKLFF.

The chain uses TRBV7-9 and TRBJ2-3, with 7 bases aligning to TRBD2. V was pared by 4 bases and J by 2 bases, with 6 bases of the junction left unmatched. The CDR3 consists of 15 residues. Germline CDR1 and CDR2: SEHNR and FQNEAQ (reference sequence). The CDR3 here is CASSSRGSDTDTQYF. The CDR3 region has the DNA TGTGCCAGCAGCTCTCGCGGGAGTGACACAGATACGCAGTATTTT. The whole variable domain, remainder taken from reference TRBV7-9 and TRBJ2-3, is DTGVSQNPRHKITKRGQNVTFRCDPISEHNRLYWYRQTLGQGPEFLTYFQNEAQLEKSRLLSDRFSAERPKGSFSTLEIQRTEQGDSAMYLCASSSRGSDTDTQYFGPGTRLTVL.

The V and J genes are TRBV24-1 and TRBJ2-7; TRBD2 is a possible D gene (5 bases). The CDR3 is made up of 13 amino acids. The ends were cut back, 5 bases at V and 10 bases at J, with 17 bases in the middle. The germline CDR1 and CDR2 sequences are KGHDR and SFDVKD. The CDR3 loop reads CATSAAGETGQYF. In nucleotides, the CDR3 is TGTGCCACCAGTGCGGCCGGGGAGACGGGCCAGTACTTC.

The J gene is TRBJ1-4, the V gene TRBV7-2; D not certain. Trimming left V 1 base short and J 10 bases short, with 13 bases between. The CDR3 length is 14 residues. Germline CDR1 and CDR2: SGHTA and FQGNSA. CDR3 amino acids: CASSLVGEAGKLFF. CDR3 sequence (DNA): TGTGCCAGCAGCTTAGTAGGCGAGGCGGGAAAACTGTTTTTT. Variable domain in full (rest from reference TRBV7-2 and TRBJ1-4): GAGVSQSPSNKVTEKGKDVELRCDPISGHTALYWYRQSLGQGLEFLIYFQGNSAPDKSGLPSDRFSAERTGGSVSTLTIQRTQQEDSAVYLCASSLVGEAGKLFFGSGTQLSVL.

The chain joins TRBV6-5 to TRBJ2-5; D uncertain. The V end lost 7 bases, the J end lost 4 bases, and 19 bases lay between the germline ends. This CDR3 spans 15 amino acids. The V gene's germline CDR1 is MNHEY and CDR2 SVGAGI. CDR3 protein: CASIPSPLLPETQYF. CDR3 nucleotide sequence: TGTGCCAGCATCCCGAGTCCCCTCCTGCCAGAGACCCAGTACTTC.

This clone appeared a single time. The rearrangement uses TRBV9 and TRBJ1-1; D unresolved. Germline CDR1 and CDR2: SGDLS and YYNGEE. This CDR3 has 16 residues. Trimming left V 4 bases short and J 5 bases short, with 21 bases between. The CDR3 DNA reads as TGTGCCAGCAGCAAAATAGGTTGGGCTCCGGGGACTGAAGCTTTCTTT. This gives the protein CASSKIGWAPGTEAFF.

The chain couples TRBV3-1 (or the pseudogene TRBV3-2) to TRBJ2-3, with 12 bases identical to TRBD2. Per the germline V gene, CDR1 is LGHDT and CDR2 is YNNKEL (reference sequence). After removal of 2 bases from V and 5 bases from J, the junction contained 2 bases not matched to a gene. This CDR3 has 15 residues. The CDR3 protein is CASSQLAGGIDTQYF. Written as DNA, the CDR3 is TGTGCCAGCAGCCAACTAGCGGGAGGGATAGATACGCAGTATTTT.

Turning to this clone: In the same sample, other DNA sequences code for this CDR3. The V and J genes are TRBV2 and TRBJ1-5; weak D call: TRBD1 (5 bases). In germline, CDR1 is SNHLY, CDR2 FYNNEI. V lost 11 bases, J lost 3 bases, and 17 bases lay in between. The CDR3 spans 14 residues. The CDR3 nucleotides read TGTGCCGGCGGGGCGGGGGACCACAATCAGCCCCAGCATTTT. Its translation: CAGGAGDHNQPQHF.

The chain employs TRBV6-1 and TRBJ1-2; D gene unclear. Germline V lookup: CDR1 MNHNS, CDR2 SASEGT. The CDR3 sequence is 15 residues long. The V end lost 3 bases, the J end lost 0 bases, and 11 bases lay between the germline ends. The CDR3 nucleotides are TGTGCCAGCAGTGATGGCGGAGTAGCTAACTATGGCTACACCTTC. Translating it yields CASSDGGVANYGYTF.

The CDR3 DNA reads as TGTGCCAGCAGCAGGGACAGCGTTAACTATGGCTACACCTTC. It is translated as CASSRDSVNYGYTF. The chain recombines TRBV5-6 with TRBJ1-2; 7 bases agree with TRBD1. This CDR3 contains 14 residues. Germline assignment: CDR1 SGHDT and CDR2 YYEEEE. The V gene end was trimmed by 4 bases and the J gene end by 1 base; junction bases not matched to a gene: 4.

The rearrangement uses TRBV11-3 and TRBJ1-1; a possible D gene is TRBD1 (5 bases). The V and J ends lost 2 bases and 6 bases respectively, with 16 bases between them. Germline CDR1 SGHNT, CDR2 YENEEA. The CDR3 has 15 amino acids. The CDR3 region has the DNA TGTGCCAGCAGCTTATGGGCCGGGGGGGATCCTGAAGCTTTCTTT. Translated: CASSLWAGGDPEAFF.

The rearrangement uses TRBV6-6 and TRBJ1-5; perhaps TRBD1 as D (5 bases). This CDR3 has 14 amino acids. Looked up from germline, CDR1 is MNHNY and CDR2 is SVGAGI (reference sequence). V dropped 1 base and J dropped 7 bases, with 11 bases sitting between them. The CDR3 DNA sequence: TGTGCCAGCAGTTACTGGGGGGAGGTACAGCCCCAGCATTTT. Translated, it gives CASSYWGEVQPQHF.

V usage is TRBV5-1 and J usage is TRBJ2-6, with 7 positions matching TRBD1. Germline loops: CDR1 SGHRS, CDR2 YFSETQ. J lost 2 bases, V lost 6 bases, and 8 bases had no gene match. The CDR3 consists of 16 residues. CDR3 loop: CASNKVGGAGANVLTF. As DNA, the CDR3 is TGCGCCAGCAACAAGGTAGGGGGCGCTGGGGCCAACGTCCTGACTTTC.

The CDR3: CASSERKVEIGELFF. Written as DNA, the CDR3 is TGTGCCAGCAGTGAGCGAAAAGTAGAGATCGGGGAGCTGTTTTTT. The V and J genes are TRBV6-1 and TRBJ2-2; D is unresolved. The length of the CDR3 is 15 residues. The V gene lost 3 bases and the J gene lost 7 bases, with 15 bases spanning the gap. In germline, CDR1 is MNHNS, CDR2 SASEGT.

This clone was observed many times. The rearrangement links TRBV5-6 to TRBJ1-1; D is uncertain. V gave up 0 bases and J gave up 0 bases, with 12 bases separating them. This CDR3 region has 16 residues. Germline CDR1 SGHDT, CDR2 YYEEEE. CDR3 region: CASSLAEEYMNTEAFF. CDR3 DNA sequence: TGTGCCAGCAGCTTGGCCGAGGAATACATGAACACTGAAGCTTTCTTT.

V and J are TRBV19 and TRBJ1-5, with 7 nucleotides matching TRBD1. Germline V CDR1 and CDR2: LNHDA, SQIVND (reference sequence). This CDR3 comprises 19 residues. Trimming cost V 4 bases and J 0 bases; bases outside gene matches: 15. The CDR3 sequence: CASSTHTGQVLRSNQPQHF. In nucleotides, the CDR3 is TGTGCCAGTAGTACCCATACCGGACAGGTCCTCCGTAGCAATCAGCCCCAGCATTTT. Complete variable domain (other parts from reference TRBV19 and TRBJ1-5): DGGITQSPKYLFRKEGQNVTLSCEQNLNHDAMYWYRQDPGQGLRLIYYSQIVNDFQKGDIAEGYSVSREKKESFPLTVTSAQKNPTAFYLCASSTHTGQVLRSNQPQHFGDGTRLSIL.

This chain connects TRBV11-2 to TRBJ1-1, with D possibly TRBD1 on 5 matching bases. V was clipped by 0 bases and J by 8 bases, with 10 bases between them. The germline gives CDR1 SGHAT, CDR2 FQNNGV. The length of the CDR3 is 13 residues. Written as DNA, the CDR3 is TGTGCCAGCAGCTTAGATGGACGGACAGAAGCTTTCTTT. Translation gives CASSLDGRTEAFF.

This clone was counted a single time. This chain joins TRBV30 and TRBJ1-1; D may be TRBD1 (6 bases). The length of the CDR3 is 14 residues. The germline V gene has CDR1 GTSNPN and CDR2 SVGIG (reference sequence). With 7 bases removed from V and 4 bases from J, the gap between germline ends came to 19 bases. CDR3 nucleotide sequence: TGTGCCTTTCGAACAGGGAGGGGACCCACTGAAGCTTTCTTT. Translated: CAFRTGRGPTEAFF.

The chain uses TRBV7-9 and TRBJ1-2; TRBD1 matches at 7 bases. With V trimmed by 10 bases and J by 1 base, 24 bases remained unmatched. Germline CDR1 SEHNR, CDR2 FQNEAQ (reference sequence). The CDR3 covers 19 residues. Here the CDR3 reads CAIPWPAGTASPLNYGYTF. For the CDR3, the DNA is TGTGCCATCCCTTGGCCCGCCGGGACAGCCTCGCCACTTAACTATGGCTACACCTTC.